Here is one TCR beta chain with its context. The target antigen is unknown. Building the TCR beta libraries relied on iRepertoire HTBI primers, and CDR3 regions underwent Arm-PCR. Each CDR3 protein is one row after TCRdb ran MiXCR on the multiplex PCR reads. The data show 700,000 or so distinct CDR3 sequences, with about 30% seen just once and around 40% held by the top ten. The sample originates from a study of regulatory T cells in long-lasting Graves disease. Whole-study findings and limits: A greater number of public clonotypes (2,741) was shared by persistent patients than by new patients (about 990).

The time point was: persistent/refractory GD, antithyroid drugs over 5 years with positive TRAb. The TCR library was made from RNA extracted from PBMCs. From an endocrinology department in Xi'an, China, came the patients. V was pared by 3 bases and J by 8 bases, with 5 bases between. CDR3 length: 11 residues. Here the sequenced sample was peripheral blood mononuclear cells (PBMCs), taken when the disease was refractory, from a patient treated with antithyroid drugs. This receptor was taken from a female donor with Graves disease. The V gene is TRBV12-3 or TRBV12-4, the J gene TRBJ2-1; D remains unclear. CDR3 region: CASSFNYEQFF. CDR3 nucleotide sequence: TGTGCCAGCAGTTTTAACTATGAGCAGTTCTTC.